This T cell receptor (beta chain) is drawn from a study of shared clonotypes between healthy human individuals. The germline gives CDR1 LNHDA, CDR2 SQIVND (reference sequence). The V and J ends lost 5 bases and 6 bases respectively, with 11 bases between them. The CDR3 sequence is 13 residues long. CD45RO-negative, CCR7-selected cells formed the naive CD8 fraction, which excluded terminally differentiated effector memory CD45RA+ cells. In regard to this clone: Its antigen is not identified.

The deep-level immunoSEQ assay was used. Profiled with immunoSEQ multiplex PCR; TCRdb holds only in-frame clones, not every one. The data show about 2.1 million clones, with roughly 95% seen just once and under 2% held by the top ten. General study findings and limits: Memory subsets generally showed smaller estimated richness than naive subsets did. Only blood was sampled, and tissue TCR repertoires likely differ from blood ones.

The sequence was obtained from a man aged 18 to 29 in good health. Some clones in this sample may be carry-over from other donors' samples. Sequencing was done on a sample of naive CD8+ T cells from PBMCs. This rearrangement joins TRBV19 to TRBJ2-1; D is uncertain. This chain's CDR3 is CASSFGSSNEQFF. Written as DNA, the CDR3 is TGTGCCAGTAGTTTTGGGTCGTCCAATGAGCAGTTCTTC. The complete variable domain, with remaining parts taken from reference TRBV19 and TRBJ2-1, reads DGGITQSPKYLFRKEGQNVTLSCEQNLNHDAMYWYRQDPGQGLRLIYYSQIVNDFQKGDIAEGYSVSREKKESFPLTVTSAQKNPTAFYLCASSFGSSNEQFFGPGTRLTVL.